These 13 T cell receptor beta chains were all obtained from the same sample, sequenced in a study of somatic mutations in cytotoxic T cells in rheumatoid arthritis (dated by TCRdb to 2015 to 2018). The protocol used for the library was the immunoSEQ multiplex PCR assay. TCRdb obtained this table from immuneACCESS and retained in-frame rearrangements with V and J assigned. These tables miss some clones; where compared with another copy, unresolved V genes account for less than half of the shortfall, and the remainder is unexplained. In this sample the table shows some 7,400 clones, approximately 92% of which occur a single time. The top ten constitute 26% of the sample. Source material: CD8+ T cells sorted from blood. These TCRs come from a woman in her seventies with rheumatoid arthritis.

The count of this clone is one. The gene calls are TRBV7-2 and TRBJ2-4; tentatively, D is TRBD2 (5 bases). With 8 bases removed from V and 8 bases from J, the gap between germline ends came to 16 bases. CDR1 and CDR2 (germline): SGHTA, FQGNSA. The CDR3 contains 13 residues. CDR3 sequence: CASRPEVGYIQYF. The DNA for the CDR3 is TGTGCCAGCCGTCCGGAGGTGGGGTACATTCAGTACTTC.

This CDR3 reads CAWRHREPLYGYTF. The CDR3 bases are TGTGCCTGGAGGCACAGGGAACCTCTCTATGGCTACACCTTC. The J gene is TRBJ1-2, the V gene TRBV30; TRBD1 is a possible D gene (6 bases). This CDR3 has 14 amino acids. With 3 bases removed from V and 4 bases from J, the gap between germline ends came to 15 bases. Germline CDR1 is GTSNPN and CDR2 is SVGIG (reference sequence).

In its sample, this clone was seen once. The chain is built from TRBV5-1 and TRBJ2-2; TRBD1 aligns across 8 bases. CDR3 size: 15 residues. From germline, CDR1 is SGHRS and CDR2 YFSETQ. V shed 4 bases, J shed 7 bases, and the junction held 9 bases outside the gene matches. CDR3 amino acids: CASSPGQGRDGELFF. The CDR3 bases are TGCGCCAGCAGCCCCGGACAGGGTCGGGACGGGGAGCTGTTTTTT.

The genes are TRBV11-3 and TRBJ2-2, with TRBD2 matching 12 bases. The length of the CDR3 is 16 residues. Germline trimming cut 5 bases from V and 7 bases from J; bases unmatched to any gene: 8. CDR1 is SGHNT and CDR2 is YENEEA in the germline V gene. In DNA form, the CDR3 reads TGTGCCAGCAGCCTCCCTAGCGGGGGGGCCAGCGGGGAGCTGTTTTTT. Encoded protein: CASSLPSGGASGELFF.

V gene TRBV2 combines with J gene TRBJ2-7; maybe TRBD2 (5 bases). The ends were cut back, 6 bases at V and 2 bases at J, with 8 bases in the middle. The germline V gene has CDR1 SNHLY and CDR2 FYNNEI. The CDR3 runs to 12 residues. The CDR3: CASRGGTYEQYF. CDR3 in DNA: TGTGCCAGCAGAGGAGGTACCTACGAGCAGTACTTC.

The rearrangement links TRBV29-1 to TRBJ1-4; 9 nucleotides line up with TRBD1. From germline, CDR1 is SQVTM and CDR2 ANQGSEA. The CDR3 is 13 residues long. With 4 bases clipped from V and 8 bases from J, the junction kept 5 bases outside the gene matches. For the CDR3, the DNA is TGCAGCGTTGGGTGGGACAGGGACGAAAAACTGTTTTTT. It translates to CSVGWDRDEKLFF.

V usage is TRBV7-8 and J usage is TRBJ2-7; 7 nucleotides align to TRBD1. This CDR3 has 15 amino acids. CDR1 and CDR2 (germline): SGHVS, FQNEAQ. V trimming: 1 base; J trimming: 5 bases; junction bases outside the gene matches: 8. CDR3 bases: TGTGCCAGCAGCTTAGAGGGGGCTGGGGTTGACGAGCAGTACTTC. Translated: CASSLEGAGVDEQYF. The full variable domain, rest sourced from reference TRBV7-8 and TRBJ2-7, is GAGVSQSPRYKVAKRGQDVALRCDPISGHVSLFWYQQALGQGPEFLTYFQNEAQLDKSGLPSDRFFAERPEGSVSTLKIQRTQQEDSAVYLCASSLEGAGVDEQYFGPGTRLTVT.

The chain employs TRBV7-8 and TRBJ2-1; 13 bases are a match to TRBD2. The CDR3 consists of 18 residues. Trimming took 6 bases from V and 0 from J; bases not matched to a gene: 8. Germline values: CDR1 SGHVS, CDR2 FQNEAQ. CDR3 coding DNA: TGTGCCAGCAGACCCGGGGGACTAGCGGGGCACTCCTACAATGAGCAGTTCTTC. Protein sequence: CASRPGGLAGHSYNEQFF.

The chain links TRBV7-8 to TRBJ2-2, with 7 bases that match TRBD1. V was pared by 3 bases and J by 2 bases, with 3 bases of the junction left unmatched. Germline CDR1 SGHVS, CDR2 FQNEAQ. This CDR3 contains 15 residues. The CDR3 loop is CASSFYRGNTGELFF. CDR3 nucleotides: TGTGCCAGCAGCTTCTACAGGGGAAACACCGGGGAGCTGTTTTTT. The full variable domain, with the rest looked up from reference TRBV7-8 and TRBJ2-2, is GAGVSQSPRYKVAKRGQDVALRCDPISGHVSLFWYQQALGQGPEFLTYFQNEAQLDKSGLPSDRFFAERPEGSVSTLKIQRTQQEDSAVYLCASSFYRGNTGELFFGEGSRLTVL.

The chain uses TRBV5-6 and TRBJ1-1; TRBD1 aligns across 10 bases. The length of the CDR3 is 19 residues. V lost 3 bases and J lost 3; bases outside the gene matches: 17. CDR1 is SGHDT, CDR2 YYEEEE, per germline. The CDR3 DNA reads as TGTGCCAGCAGCTCTATTGGGGACTCCGGGACAGGGGTTGACACTGAAGCTTTCTTT. It yields the protein CASSSIGDSGTGVDTEAFF.

CDR3 loop: CASSYFTGAEKLFF. CDR3 DNA: TGTGCCAGCAGTTATTTTACAGGGGCGGAAAAACTGTTTTTT. The gene calls are TRBV27 and TRBJ1-4, with TRBD1 matching 7 bases. The CDR3 is 14 amino acids. Germline V gene data show CDR1 as MNHEY and CDR2 as SMNVEV (reference sequence). With 4 bases clipped from V and 8 bases from J, the junction kept 7 bases outside the gene matches.

The chain uses TRBV5-8 and TRBJ1-2; TRBD1 agrees at 7 bases. The CDR3 loop spans 17 amino acids. J gave up 6 bases and V 3 bases, and 17 bases lay outside the gene matches. CDR1 is SGHTS, CDR2 YDEGEE, per germline. The CDR3 DNA is TGTGCCAGCAGCTCCCCCCAAGATACGACAGGGCGTGATGGCTACACCTTC. Residues: CASSSPQDTTGRDGYTF.

The chain uses TRBV27 and TRBJ1-2; 10 positions agree with TRBD1. With V trimmed by 6 bases and J by 1 base, 5 bases remained unmatched. This CDR3 has 15 amino acids. Germline V gives CDR1 MNHEY, CDR2 SMNVEV (reference sequence). The CDR3 protein is CASSRGQGGNYGYTF. CDR3 bases: TGTGCCAGCAGCCGCGGACAGGGGGGTAACTATGGCTACACCTTC.